The T cell receptor (beta chain) under discussion was sequenced for a study of cytomegalovirus exposure and HLA in healthy donors. Study-level findings and limits: CMV antigen specificity was confirmed in vitro for a few CMV-associated chains. Later, an analysis found that TCR clusters from the first cohort tended to co-occur in the roughly 120 validation repertoires. High sensitivity and specificity were reportedly achieved when the classifier diagnosed cytomegalovirus status. The study labeled 150 or so TCR beta chains cytomegalovirus-associated.

TCRdb's copy holds only in-frame clones and misses some; the assay was immunoSEQ multiplex PCR. Altogether about 160,000 clones are present, about 95% being singletons, with the ten largest covering approximately 0.97%. Germline V lookup: CDR1 ENHRY, CDR2 SYGVKD. Trimming took off 10 bases at V and 4 bases at J, with 10 bases between the two ends. The CDR3 runs to 11 residues. As for this clone: Its antigen is still unknown.

V and J are TRBV10-3 and TRBJ1-2, with D uncertain. Source material: PBMCs. The sequence was obtained from a woman aged 18 to 35 in good health and CMV-seronegative. The CDR3 DNA reads as TGTGCCACCGGGGAGATCTATGGCTACACCTTC. Translation: CATGEIYGYTF.